A selection of T cell receptor beta chains follows, all from one sample in a study of blood T cell repertoires in COVID-19. The repertoire was sequenced with immunoSEQ multiplex PCR; TCRdb's copy has only in-frame clones and lacks some. Here the sample spans tens of thousands of clones, more than 85% being singletons. Material: peripheral blood. Receptors were obtained from a woman between 55 and 75 years old with active COVID-19. CDR3s include the opening cysteine and the closing phenylalanine or tryptophan. A D gene is named only where the DNA matches it firmly.

J gene	V gene	D gene	CDR3 DNA	CDR3 protein
TRBJ2-7	TRBV11-2	TRBD2	TGTGCCAGCAGCTCTACCGCCCCAGCGGGAGAGCAGTACTTC	CASSSTAPAGEQYF
TRBJ2-7	TRBV12-5	TRBD2	TGTGCTAGTGGTTTGGACCTACTAGCGGGGGCAAGCTCCTACGAGCAGTACTTC	CASGLDLLAGASSYEQYF
TRBJ2-1	TRBV12-3/TRBV12-4	-	TGTGCCAGCAGCGAAGCGGGTTACAATGAGCAGTTCTTC	CASSEAGYNEQFF
TRBJ1-5	TRBV7-2	TRBD1	TGTGCCAGCAGCTTACCGACAGGGGGAACTAGCAATCAGCCCCAGCATTTT	CASSLPTGGTSNQPQHF
TRBJ2-3	TRBV28	-	TGTGCCAGCAGTTTAGGCCGCCCGGATACGCAGTATTTT	CASSLGRPDTQYF
TRBJ1-1	TRBV14	TRBD1	TGTGCCAGCAGCCTAAGGCCGGGGGGGGACAGAGGCACTGAAGCTTTCTTT	CASSLRPGGDRGTEAFF
TRBJ2-7	TRBV7-6	-	TGTGCCAGCAGCTTAGTAACTCGCGGGAAAGCTTCCTACGAGCAGTACTTC	CASSLVTRGKASYEQYF
TRBJ1-1	TRBV2	TRBD1	TGTGCCAGCAGAAGGGACAGACAGAACACTGAAGCTTTCTTT	CASRRDRQNTEAFF
TRBJ2-7	TRBV6-5	TRBD2	TGTGCCAGCAGTTACTCGGGACTAGCGGGAGGCGAGCAGTACTTC	CASSYSGLAGGEQYF
TRBJ1-2	TRBV9	-	TGTGCCAGCAGCCTGGACAGCTACTATGGCTACACCTTC	CASSLDSYYGYTF
TRBJ1-3	TRBV6-5	TRBD1	TGTGCCAGCTTGACGGACAGGAACACCATATATTTT	CASLTDRNTIYF
TRBJ1-3	TRBV18	-	TGTGCCAGCTCACTTGATTTCAGGGGAGGAAACACCATATATTTT	CASSLDFRGGNTIYF
TRBJ2-1	TRBV29-1	TRBD2	TGCAGCGCCCGTGCCAGCGGGAAGGGATTCTCCTACAATGAGCAGTTCTTC	CSARASGKGFSYNEQFF
TRBJ2-1	TRBV6-6	TRBD2	TGTGCCAGCATTAAAACTAGCGGCAATGAGCAGTTCTTC	CASIKTSGNEQFF
TRBJ2-5	TRBV3-1/TRBV3-2	-	TGTGCCAGCAGCCAAGATCGGGTCCGAGAGACCCAGTACTTC	CASSQDRVRETQYF
TRBJ2-1	TRBV19	TRBD1	TGTGCCAGTAGTATAGATGGGACAGCCTCTACCTCCTACAATGAGCAGTTCTTC	CASSIDGTASTSYNEQFF
TRBJ2-1	TRBV2	-	TGTGCCAGCGCCCTAGGACTATACAATGAGCAGTTCTTC	CASALGLYNEQFF